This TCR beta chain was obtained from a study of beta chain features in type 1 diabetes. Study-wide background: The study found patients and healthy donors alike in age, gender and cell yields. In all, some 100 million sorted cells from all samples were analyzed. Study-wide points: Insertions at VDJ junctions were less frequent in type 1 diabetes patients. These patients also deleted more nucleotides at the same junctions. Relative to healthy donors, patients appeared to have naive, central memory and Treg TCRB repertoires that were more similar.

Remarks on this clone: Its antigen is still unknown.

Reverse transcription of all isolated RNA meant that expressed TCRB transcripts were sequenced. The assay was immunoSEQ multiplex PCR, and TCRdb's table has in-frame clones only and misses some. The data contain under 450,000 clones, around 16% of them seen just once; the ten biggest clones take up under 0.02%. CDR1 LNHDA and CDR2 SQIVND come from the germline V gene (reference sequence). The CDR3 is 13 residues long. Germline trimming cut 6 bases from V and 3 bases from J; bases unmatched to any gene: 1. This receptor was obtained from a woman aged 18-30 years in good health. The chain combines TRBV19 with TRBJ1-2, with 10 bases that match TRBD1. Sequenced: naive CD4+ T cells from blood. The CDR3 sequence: CASRTGGDYGYTF. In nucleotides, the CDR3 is TGTGCCAGTAGGACAGGGGGCGACTATGGCTACACCTTC.